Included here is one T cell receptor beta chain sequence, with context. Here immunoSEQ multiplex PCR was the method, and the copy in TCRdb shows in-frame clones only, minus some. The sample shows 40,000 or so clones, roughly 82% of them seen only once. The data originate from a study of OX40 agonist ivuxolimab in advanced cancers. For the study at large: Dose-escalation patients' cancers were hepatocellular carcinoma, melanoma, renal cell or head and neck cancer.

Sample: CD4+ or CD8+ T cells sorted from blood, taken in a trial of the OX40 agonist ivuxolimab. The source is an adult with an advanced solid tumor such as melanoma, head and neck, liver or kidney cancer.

CDR3 in DNA: TGTGCCAGCAGCTCCCATTGGGAAGGCCGCACGCAGTATTTT. Translated, it gives CASSSHWEGRTQYF. This rearrangement joins TRBV7-2 to TRBJ2-3; the D is unclear. Germline CDR1 SGHTA, CDR2 FQGNSA. Trimming left V 4 bases short and J 9 bases short, with 17 bases between. The CDR3 is 14 amino acids. The entire variable domain, with the rest obtained from reference TRBV7-2 and TRBJ2-3, is as follows: GAGVSQSPSNKVTEKGKDVELRCDPISGHTALYWYRQSLGQGLEFLIYFQGNSAPDKSGLPSDRFSAERTGGSVSTLTIQRTQQEDSAVYLCASSSHWEGRTQYFGPGTRLTVL.